These 15 T cell receptor beta chains originate from one sample sequenced in a study of blood T cell repertoires in COVID-19. The table came from immunoSEQ multiplex PCR; TCRdb's copy has only in-frame clones and leaves some out. In the table there are fewer than 600,000 clones, 75% to 90% of which are singletons. The sequenced material came from peripheral blood. These receptor sequences come from a man between 18 and 35 years old with COVID-19, enrolled during active disease.

The chain links TRBV15 to TRBJ2-7; 7 positions match TRBD1. Germline-derived CDR1 and CDR2 are LNHNV and YYDKDF (reference sequence). Germline trimming cut 1 base from V and 4 bases from J; bases unmatched to any gene: 13. The CDR3 covers 17 residues. Here the CDR3 DNA reads TGTGCCACCAGCAGAGTGAGGGACAGAAAGGGGGTTTACGAGCAGTACTTC. It yields the protein CATSRVRDRKGVYEQYF. The variable domain in full, with the rest retrieved from reference TRBV15 and TRBJ2-7, is DAMVIQNPRYQVTQFGKPVTLSCSQTLNHNVMYWYQQKSSQAPKLLFHYYDKDFNNEADTPDNFQSRRPNTSFCFLDIRSPGLGDTAMYLCATSRVRDRKGVYEQYFGPGTRLTVT.

This clone has a handful of counts. This sequence joins TRBV5-1 and TRBJ1-3, with TRBD1 matching 9 bases. The germline CDR1 and CDR2 sequences are SGHRS and YFSETQ. The CDR3 has 16 residues. After removal of 0 bases from V and 1 base from J, the junction contained 2 bases not matched to a gene. The CDR3 DNA sequence: TGCGCCAGCAGCTTGGCCGGGACAGGGTCTGGAAACACCATATATTTT. This encodes CASSLAGTGSGNTIYF.

This chain connects TRBV19 to TRBJ1-4; perhaps TRBD1 as D (6 bases). The CDR3 contains 14 residues. Germline V CDR1 and CDR2: LNHDA, SQIVND (reference sequence). V was shortened by 10 bases and J by 5 bases, with 17 bases between the two germline ends. The CDR3 sequence: CATLGGAQNEKLFF. The CDR3 bases are TGTGCCACCCTGGGGGGGGCCCAAAATGAAAAACTGTTTTTT.

This chain links TRBV27 with TRBJ2-1; 9 nucleotides align to TRBD2. The CDR3 consists of 15 residues. Germline values: CDR1 MNHEY, CDR2 SMNVEV (reference sequence). V lost 4 bases to trimming and J lost 2 bases; unmatched junction nucleotides: 3. CDR3 DNA: TGTGCCAGCAGTTCATTAGCGGGAGCCTACAATGAGCAGTTCTTC. This translates into CASSSLAGAYNEQFF.

Regarding this clone: Other nucleotide sequences from this sample produce the same CDR3. The rearrangement joins TRBV18 to TRBJ1-1; D ambiguous. V lost 3 bases and J lost 7, with 9 bases in between. Germline-derived CDR1 and CDR2 are KGHSH and LQKENI. CDR3 length equals 12 residues. As DNA, the CDR3 is TGTGCCAGCTCACCCCGACAAGGTGAAGCTTTCTTT. This sequence encodes CASSPRQGEAFF.

The chain has TRBV14 and TRBJ2-5; D gene uncertain. V was cut by 0 bases and J by 2 bases, with 10 bases left in between. Germline V gene lookup returns CDR1 SGHDN and CDR2 FVKESK. CDR3 length: 15 amino acids. The chain's CDR3 is CASSQDMAAQETQYF. CDR3 DNA sequence: TGTGCCAGCAGCCAAGATATGGCAGCGCAAGAGACCCAGTACTTC. Using reference TRBV14 and TRBJ2-5 for the parts outside the CDR3, the full variable domain is EAGVTQFPSHSVIEKGQTVTLRCDPISGHDNLYWYRRVMGKEIKFLLHFVKESKQDESGMPNNRFLAERTGGTYSTLKVQPAELEDSGVYFCASSQDMAAQETQYFGPGTRLLVL.

This chain uses TRBV5-4 with TRBJ2-1; 11 positions agree with TRBD2. CDR1 SGHNT and CDR2 YYREEE come from the germline V gene (reference sequence). V lost 3 bases, J lost 6 bases, and 11 bases stayed unmatched. The CDR3 sequence is 17 residues long. CDR3 DNA: TGTGCCAGCAGCTCGAGCGTAGCGGGAGGGCCTGGCAATGAGCAGTTCTTC. Protein product: CASSSSVAGGPGNEQFF. Looking up the rest from reference TRBV5-4 and TRBJ2-1 gives the full variable domain: ETGVTQSPTHLIKTRGQQVTLRCSSQSGHNTVSWYQQALGQGPQFIFQYYREEENGRGNFPPRFSGLQFPNYSSELNVNALELDDSALYLCASSSSVAGGPGNEQFFGPGTRLTVL.

The rearrangement links TRBV6-5 to TRBJ2-6; D remains ambiguous. CDR3 size: 15 residues. Germline CDR1 and CDR2: MNHEY and SVGAGI. V was cut by 7 bases and J by 0 bases, with 10 bases left in between. The CDR3 region is CASISWASGANVLTF. CDR3 sequence (DNA): TGTGCCAGCATATCATGGGCCTCTGGGGCCAACGTCCTGACTTTC.

V usage is TRBV18 and J usage is TRBJ2-5; 9 bases align to TRBD2. The V gene end was trimmed by 4 bases and the J gene end by 2 bases; junction bases not matched to a gene: 5. The germline gives CDR1 KGHSH, CDR2 LQKENI. The CDR3 extends over 15 amino acids. The CDR3 coding sequence is TGTGCCAGCTCACGATCCAGCGGGGGGCAAGAGACCCAGTACTTC. Its protein is CASSRSSGGQETQYF.

The chain is built from TRBV10-2 and TRBJ2-7; the match to TRBD2 covers 8 bases. Trimming took 6 bases from V and 5 from J; bases not matched to a gene: 9. The V gene's germline CDR1 is WSHSY and CDR2 SAAADI. The CDR3 runs to 14 residues. For the CDR3, the DNA is TGCGCCAGCAGACCCAGCGGGAGTTCCAACGAGCAGTACTTC. Protein: CASRPSGSSNEQYF.

V usage is TRBV21-1 and J usage is TRBJ1-6. TRBV21-1 is deemed a pseudogene. This CDR3 region has 19 residues. The CDR3 bases are TGTGCCAGCAGCAAAGAAGGCCGGGGGTGGAGCTCCTATAATTCACCCCTCCACTTT. Translated, it gives CASSKEGRGWSSYNSPLHF.

This clone was counted a single time. The J gene is TRBJ2-1, the V gene TRBV7-9, with 14 nucleotides matching TRBD2. CDR3 length equals 16 residues. Germline V lookup: CDR1 SEHNR, CDR2 FQNEAQ (reference sequence). The junction had 8 bases not matched to a gene; V was cut back by 3 bases and J by 10 bases. DNA for the CDR3: TGTGCCAGCAGCTTCGTGCCGGGACTAGCGGGAGTGGAGCAGTTCTTC. It yields the protein CASSFVPGLAGVEQFF.

V and J are TRBV2 and TRBJ2-5; 7 nucleotides line up with TRBD1. The CDR3 consists of 15 residues. V shed 3 bases and J 5 bases; nucleotides not matched to a gene: 9. Germline assignment: CDR1 SNHLY and CDR2 FYNNEI. CDR3 nucleotide sequence: TGTGCCAGCAGTGAGACAGGGAACTGGGCGGAGACCCAGTACTTC. Its translation: CASSETGNWAETQYF.

This sequence joins TRBV7-2 and TRBJ1-1; D not resolved. This CDR3 region has 13 residues. The V end was cut by 7 bases, the J end by 4 bases, with 13 bases between. CDR1 is SGHTA, CDR2 FQGNSA, per germline. CDR3 region: CASTSPYRTEAFF. In DNA, the CDR3 is TGTGCCAGCACCTCGCCCTACCGCACTGAAGCTTTCTTT. Full variable domain (missing parts from reference TRBV7-2 and TRBJ1-1): GAGVSQSPSNKVTEKGKDVELRCDPISGHTALYWYRQSLGQGLEFLIYFQGNSAPDKSGLPSDRFSAERTGGSVSTLTIQRTQQEDSAVYLCASTSPYRTEAFFGQGTRLTVV.

A few counts support this clone. The chain joins TRBV10-3 to TRBJ2-5; 11 bases align to TRBD2. The CDR3 totals 18 residues. The trim removed 0 bases at V and 5 bases at J, leaving 11 bases unmatched. CDR1 and CDR2 (germline): ENHRY, SYGVKD. This chain's CDR3 is CAISESDPKLAGEETQYF. In nucleotides, the CDR3 is TGTGCCATCAGTGAGTCCGACCCTAAACTAGCGGGAGAGGAGACCCAGTACTTC.